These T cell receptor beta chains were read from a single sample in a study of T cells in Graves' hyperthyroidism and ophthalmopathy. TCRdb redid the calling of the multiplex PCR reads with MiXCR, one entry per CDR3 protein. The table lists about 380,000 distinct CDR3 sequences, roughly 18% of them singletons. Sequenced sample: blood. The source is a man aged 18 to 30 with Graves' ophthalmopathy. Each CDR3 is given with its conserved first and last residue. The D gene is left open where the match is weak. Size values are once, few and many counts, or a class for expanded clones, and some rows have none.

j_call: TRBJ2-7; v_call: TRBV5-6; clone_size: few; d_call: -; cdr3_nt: TGTGCCAGCAGCCCGGGACAATCCCCCTACGAGCAGTACTTC; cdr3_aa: CASSPGQSPYEQYF
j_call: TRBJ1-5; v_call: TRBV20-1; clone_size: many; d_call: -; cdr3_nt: TGCAGTGCTAGAGATTCCGGGGCCGGCAGCAATCAGCCCCAGCATTTT; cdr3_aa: CSARDSGAGSNQPQHF
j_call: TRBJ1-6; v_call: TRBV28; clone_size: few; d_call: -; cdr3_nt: TGTGCCAGCAGTTTGACAGTTCTTGGTTCACCCCTCCACTTT; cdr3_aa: CASSLTVLGSPLHF
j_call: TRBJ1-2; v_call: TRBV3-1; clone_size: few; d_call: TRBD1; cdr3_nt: TGTGCCAGCAGCCAAGGTCCGGGACAGGGGGAATACTATGGCTACACCTTC; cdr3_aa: CASSQGPGQGEYYGYTF
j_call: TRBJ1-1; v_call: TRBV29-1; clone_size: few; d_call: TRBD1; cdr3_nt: TGCAGCTCGGGACAGCCTAACACTGAAGCTTTCTTT; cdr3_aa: CSSGQPNTEAFF
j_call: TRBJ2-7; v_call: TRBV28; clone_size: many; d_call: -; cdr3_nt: TGTGCCACCGGGGCTTCGGGTTGGACTTACGAGCAGTACTTC; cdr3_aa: CATGASGWTYEQYF
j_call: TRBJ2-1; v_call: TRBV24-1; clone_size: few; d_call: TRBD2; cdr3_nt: TGTGCCACCAGTGAACCCCCTTCCGGGGAGGGCTACAATGAGCAGTTCTTC; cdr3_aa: CATSEPPSGEGYNEQFF
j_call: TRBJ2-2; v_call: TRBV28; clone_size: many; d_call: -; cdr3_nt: TGTGCCAGCAGCCGCCTGAACACCGGGGAGCTGTTTTTT; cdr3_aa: CASSRLNTGELFF
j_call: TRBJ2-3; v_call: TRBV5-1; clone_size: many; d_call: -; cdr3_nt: TGCGCCAGCCATAAAGGCCCAGAAGGGGCAGATACGCAGTATTTT; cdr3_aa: CASHKGPEGADTQYF
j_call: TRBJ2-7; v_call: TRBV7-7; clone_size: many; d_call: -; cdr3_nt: TGTGCCAGCAGTTCGCGACGCTTGGGCGAGCAGTACTTC; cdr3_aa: CASSSRRLGEQYF
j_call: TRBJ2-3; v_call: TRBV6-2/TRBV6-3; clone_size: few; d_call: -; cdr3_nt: TGTGCCAGCACCGGAACTAGGGGGGGGCCTGTGTCAGATACGCAGTATTTT; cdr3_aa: CASTGTRGGPVSDTQYF
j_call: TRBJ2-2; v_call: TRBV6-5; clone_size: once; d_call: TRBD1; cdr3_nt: TGTGCCAGCAGTTACTCGCGGACAGGGAAAGCCGGGGAGCTGTTTTTT; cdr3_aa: CASSYSRTGKAGELFF
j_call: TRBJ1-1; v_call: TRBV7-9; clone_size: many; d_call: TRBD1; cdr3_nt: TGTGCCAGCAGCCCCGGGGACAGGGGGCAGAACACTGAAGCTTTCTTT; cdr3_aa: CASSPGDRGQNTEAFF
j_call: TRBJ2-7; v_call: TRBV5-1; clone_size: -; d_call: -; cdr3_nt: TGCGCCAGCAGCTCCCGAGGGGGGATATCAAACGAGCAGTACTTC; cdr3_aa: CASSSRGGISNEQYF
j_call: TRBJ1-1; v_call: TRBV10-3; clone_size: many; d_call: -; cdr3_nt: TGTGCCATCAGTGAATCAGGCACTGAAGCTTTCTTT; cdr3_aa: CAISESGTEAFF
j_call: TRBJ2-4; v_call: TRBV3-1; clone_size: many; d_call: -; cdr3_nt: TGTGCCAGCAGCCGGACGGAAGAAAACATTCAGTACTTC; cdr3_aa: CASSRTEENIQYF
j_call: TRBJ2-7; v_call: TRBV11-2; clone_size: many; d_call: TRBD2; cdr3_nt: TGTGCCAGCAGCTACCCTCCGGGACTAGCATACGAGCAGTACTTC; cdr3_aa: CASSYPPGLAYEQYF
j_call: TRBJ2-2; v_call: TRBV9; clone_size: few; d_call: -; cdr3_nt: TGTGCCAGCGCGGGGCAGGGCAACACCGGGGAGCTGTTTTTT; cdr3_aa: CASAGQGNTGELFF